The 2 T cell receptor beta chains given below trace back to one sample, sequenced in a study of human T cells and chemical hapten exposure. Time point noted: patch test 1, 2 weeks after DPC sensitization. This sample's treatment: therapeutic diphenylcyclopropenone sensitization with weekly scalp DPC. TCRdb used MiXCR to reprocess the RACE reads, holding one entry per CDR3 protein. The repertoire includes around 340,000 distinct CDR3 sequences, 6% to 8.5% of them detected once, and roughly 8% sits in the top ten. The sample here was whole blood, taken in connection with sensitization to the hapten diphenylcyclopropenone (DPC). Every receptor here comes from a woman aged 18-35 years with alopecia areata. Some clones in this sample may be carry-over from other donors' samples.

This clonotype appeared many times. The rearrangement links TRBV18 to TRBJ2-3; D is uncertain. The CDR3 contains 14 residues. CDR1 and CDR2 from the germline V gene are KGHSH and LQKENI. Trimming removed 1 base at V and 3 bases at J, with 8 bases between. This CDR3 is CASSPRTETDTQYF. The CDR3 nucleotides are TGTGCCAGCTCACCACGCACAGAAACAGATACGCAGTATTTT.

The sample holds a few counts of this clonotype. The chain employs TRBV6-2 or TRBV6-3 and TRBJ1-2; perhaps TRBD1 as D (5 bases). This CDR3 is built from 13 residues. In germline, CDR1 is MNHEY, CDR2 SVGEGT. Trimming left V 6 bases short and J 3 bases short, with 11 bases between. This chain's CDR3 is CASRPDSYYGYTF. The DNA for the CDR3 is TGTGCCAGCAGACCCGACAGCTACTATGGCTACACCTTC.